This is a list of T cell receptor beta chains from one sample in a study of human thymus T cells. The protocol was immunoSEQ multiplex PCR, while the TCRdb copy is restricted to in-frame clones and leaves out a portion. In the table there are tens of thousands of clones, around 94% of which are singletons. Sequencing was done on a sample of blood. These receptors were taken from a boy under two years old with a congenital heart defect but otherwise immunologically healthy. CDR3s include the opening cysteine and the closing phenylalanine or tryptophan. The D gene is left open where the match is weak. For some rows the clone size is stated as once, few or many, or as a class when expanded; others skip it.

CDR3 DNA	CDR3 protein	J gene	D gene	V gene	clone size
TGCGCCAGCAGCCGTCGGGCCCCACCGGACTACGAGCAGTACTTC	CASSRRAPPDYEQYF	TRBJ2-7	NA	TRBV4-3	NA
TGTGCCACCAGCAGGGGTACCGGGGCCGGGAATTCACCCCTCCACTTT	CATSRGTGAGNSPLHF	TRBJ1-6	NA	TRBV15	NA
TGTGCAGAGGACACCCCGACAGGGCCCCACTACAATGAGCAGTTCTTC	CAEDTPTGPHYNEQFF	TRBJ2-1	TRBD1	TRBV7-9	NA
TGTGCCAGCAGTATTCAGGGTCAGCCCCAGCATTTT	CASSIQGQPQHF	TRBJ1-5	NA	TRBV6-1	once
TGTGCCAGCAGCTTCTCAGGCAATTCACCCCTCCACTTT	CASSFSGNSPLHF	TRBJ1-6	NA	TRBV7-9	NA
TGCGCCAGCAGCTCCGGGACTAGAACTTCAGATACGCAGTATTTT	CASSSGTRTSDTQYF	TRBJ2-3	TRBD2	TRBV5-1	NA
TGTGCCAGTAGTATAGGGGCCTGGACAGGAGTTAACTATGGCTACACCTTC	CASSIGAWTGVNYGYTF	TRBJ1-2	TRBD1	TRBV19	NA
TGTGCCACCAGCGCCATGAGGGAGGAGACCCAGTACTTC	CATSAMREETQYF	TRBJ2-5	NA	TRBV15	NA
TGTGCCAGCAGTGAAAATGGTGCCTACCCCGGGGAGCTGTTTTTT	CASSENGAYPGELFF	TRBJ2-2	NA	TRBV6-1	NA
TGTGCCAGCAGCTTTTGGGAAGCGGAAGAGACCCAGTACTTC	CASSFWEAEETQYF	TRBJ2-5	NA	TRBV7-9	NA
TGTGCCAGCTCCGGAGCGGGGGTAGCCAAAAACATTCAGTACTTC	CASSGAGVAKNIQYF	TRBJ2-4	TRBD2	TRBV5-4	NA
TGTGCCAGCAGCTTGAGTGGGGTGAACGAGCAGTACTTC	CASSLSGVNEQYF	TRBJ2-7	NA	TRBV11-2	few
TGTGCTAGTGGTCCCCGGGACAGAGACTATGGCTACACCTTC	CASGPRDRDYGYTF	TRBJ1-2	TRBD1	TRBV12-5	NA
TGTGCCAGCAGGAGGGGGCTATTTACCTCACCCCTCCACTTT	CASRRGLFTSPLHF	TRBJ1-6	TRBD1	TRBV28	NA
TGTGCCAGCAGTACCCTTACAGGGGGCAGGATGAACACTGAAGCTTTCTTT	CASSTLTGGRMNTEAFF	TRBJ1-1	TRBD1	TRBV27	NA
TGCGCCAGCAGCCAAGCCGCGGGCTCCTACAATGAGCAGTTCTTC	CASSQAAGSYNEQFF	TRBJ2-1	NA	TRBV4-3	NA
TGTGCCAGCAGCTTAGGTCAGGCTAGCACAGATACGCAGTATTTT	CASSLGQASTDTQYF	TRBJ2-3	NA	TRBV11-3	NA
TGTGCCAGCAGTGTGGGGCCATTCTATGGCTACACCTTC	CASSVGPFYGYTF	TRBJ1-2	NA	TRBV6-1	NA
TGTGCCAGCAGCTCCGTAGCGGGGGGGCCCAACAATGAGCAGTTCTTC	CASSSVAGGPNNEQFF	TRBJ2-1	TRBD2	TRBV11-1	NA
TGTGCCAGCAGCTTTAAGGTCCGGCCAGATACGCAGTATTTT	CASSFKVRPDTQYF	TRBJ2-3	NA	TRBV5-6	NA